The rows below give T cell receptor beta chains drawn from one sample of a study of OX40 agonist ivuxolimab in advanced cancers. Libraries were prepared by immunoSEQ multiplex PCR; TCRdb keeps only in-frame clonotypes and omits some of them. The table shows 66,000 or so clones, with around 90% occurring only once. The specimen comprised CD4+ or CD8+ T cells sorted from blood, sampled in a trial of the OX40 agonist ivuxolimab. All receptors derive from an adult with an advanced solid tumor such as melanoma, head and neck, liver or kidney cancer. The conserved cysteine and the conserved F or W are not part of the CDR3 here.

v_gene	j_gene	CDR3aa
TRBV7-2	TRBJ2-7	ASSSTPGYEQY
TRBV5-8	TRBJ2-1	ASSLVGLVLRDEQF
TRBV18	TRBJ2-4	ASSPTGSDIQY
TRBV7-3	TRBJ2-1	ASSPLAKSGIEQF
TRBV4-1	TRBJ2-1	ASSQATSGSYEQF
TRBV11-1	TRBJ2-1	ASSLEGEQF
TRBV28	TRBJ1-1	ASSLAGSREAEAF
TRBV5-4	TRBJ2-3	ASSSGQGSTDTQY
TRBV6-6	TRBJ1-3	ASMQGSGNTIY
TRBV28	TRBJ2-3	ASSFSLAGGHTDTQY
TRBV28	TRBJ1-1	ASSLVSGTGNTEAF
TRBV7-2	TRBJ2-5	ASSEGLAGVVETQY
TRBV19	TRBJ2-1	ASSILSGSVVHNEQF
TRBV5-1	TRBJ2-5	ASSLMQETQY
TRBV29-1	TRBJ2-7	SVAAGTSHHGQY
TRBV4-1	TRBJ2-3	ASSQRSGFTDTQY
TRBV7-2	TRBJ1-6	ASSLGRAHNSPLH
TRBV6-6	TRBJ1-5	ASRATGTRNQPQH
TRBV7-9	TRBJ1-3	ASSLANTIY
TRBV2	TRBJ2-7	ASSESEALYEQY
TRBV5-1	TRBJ2-2	ASSLTVQTNTGELF
TRBV28	TRBJ2-7	ASSSGPGSFEQY
TRBV6-5	TRBJ1-2	ASSYASTYGYT
TRBV28	TRBJ1-2	ASRLFPNYGYT
TRBV6-5	TRBJ2-7	ASSESYEQY